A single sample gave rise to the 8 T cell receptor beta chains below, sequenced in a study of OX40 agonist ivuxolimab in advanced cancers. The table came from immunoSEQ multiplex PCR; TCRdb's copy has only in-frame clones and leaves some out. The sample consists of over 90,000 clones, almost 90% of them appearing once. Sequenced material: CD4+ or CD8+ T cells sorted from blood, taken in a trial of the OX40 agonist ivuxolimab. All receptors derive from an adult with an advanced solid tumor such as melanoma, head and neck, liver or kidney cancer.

The CDR3 DNA reads TGTGCCAGCTCGGGGGGCGGCGAAAAACTGTTTTTT. This codes for CASSGGGEKLFF. The chain carries TRBV7-9 and TRBJ1-4; tentatively, D is TRBD1 (6 bases). This CDR3 comprises 12 residues. Per germline, CDR1 SEHNR and CDR2 FQNEAQ (reference sequence). V dropped 8 bases and J dropped 8 bases, with 12 bases sitting between them.

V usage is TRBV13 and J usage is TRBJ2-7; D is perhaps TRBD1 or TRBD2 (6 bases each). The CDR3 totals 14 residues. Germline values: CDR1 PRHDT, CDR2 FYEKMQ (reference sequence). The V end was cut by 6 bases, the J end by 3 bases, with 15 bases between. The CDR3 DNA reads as TGTGCCAGCAGAAGATTGGGGGGCTTCTACGAGCAGTACTTC. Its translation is CASRRLGGFYEQYF.

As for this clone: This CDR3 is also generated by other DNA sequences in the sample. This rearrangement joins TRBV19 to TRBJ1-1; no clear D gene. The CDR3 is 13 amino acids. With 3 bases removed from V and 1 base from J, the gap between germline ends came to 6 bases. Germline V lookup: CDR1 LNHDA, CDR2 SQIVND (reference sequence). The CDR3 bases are TGTGCCAGTAGTATCGGTCCGAACACTGAAGCTTTCTTT. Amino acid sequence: CASSIGPNTEAFF.

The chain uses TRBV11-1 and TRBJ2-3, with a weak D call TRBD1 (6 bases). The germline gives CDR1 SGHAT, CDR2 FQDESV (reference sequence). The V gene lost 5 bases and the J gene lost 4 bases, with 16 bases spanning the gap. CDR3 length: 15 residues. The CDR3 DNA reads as TGTGCCAGCAGCGTTTACAGGGAAGGATCAGATACGCAGTATTTT. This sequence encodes CASSVYREGSDTQYF.

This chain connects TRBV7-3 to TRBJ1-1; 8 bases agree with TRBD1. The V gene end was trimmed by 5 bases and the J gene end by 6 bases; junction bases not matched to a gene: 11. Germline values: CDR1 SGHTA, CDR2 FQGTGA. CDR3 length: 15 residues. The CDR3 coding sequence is TGTGCCAGCAGCCCCTATAGGACAGGGACCTCTGAAGCTTTCTTT. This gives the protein CASSPYRTGTSEAFF.

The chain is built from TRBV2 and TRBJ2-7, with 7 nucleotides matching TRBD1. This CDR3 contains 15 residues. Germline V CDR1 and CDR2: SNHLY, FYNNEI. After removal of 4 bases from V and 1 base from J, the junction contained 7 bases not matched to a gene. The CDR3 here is CASSARTGWSYEQYF. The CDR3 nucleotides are TGTGCCAGCAGTGCACGGACAGGTTGGTCCTACGAGCAGTACTTC.

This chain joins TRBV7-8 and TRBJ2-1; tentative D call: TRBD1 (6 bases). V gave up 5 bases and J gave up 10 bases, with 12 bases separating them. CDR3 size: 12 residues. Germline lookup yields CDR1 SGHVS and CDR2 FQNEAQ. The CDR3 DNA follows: TGTGCCAGCAGCCCTACGAGGGGGGAGCAGTTCTTC. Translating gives CASSPTRGEQFF.

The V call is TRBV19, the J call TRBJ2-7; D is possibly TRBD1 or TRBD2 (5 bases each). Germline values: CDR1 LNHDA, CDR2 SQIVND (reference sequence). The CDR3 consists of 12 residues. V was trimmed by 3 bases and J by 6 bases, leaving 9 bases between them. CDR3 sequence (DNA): TGTGCCAGTAGTATCCCCGGGGCCGAGCAGTACTTC. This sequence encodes CASSIPGAEQYF.